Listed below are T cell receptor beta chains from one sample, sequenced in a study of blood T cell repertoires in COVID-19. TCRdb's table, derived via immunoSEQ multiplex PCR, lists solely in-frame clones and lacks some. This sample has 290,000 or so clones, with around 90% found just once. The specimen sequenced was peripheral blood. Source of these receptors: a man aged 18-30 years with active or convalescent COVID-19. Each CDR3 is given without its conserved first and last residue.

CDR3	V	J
ASSLDTGESGGYT	TRBV7-8	TRBJ1-2
ASSSGGWTGELF	TRBV7-2	TRBJ2-2
ASSDDTVLLRGNGYT	TRBV14	TRBJ1-2
ASSWDNTDTQY	TRBV7-3	TRBJ2-3
ASSVSGGRLDTQY	TRBV9	TRBJ2-3
ASMGRDSYISGYT	TRBV6-6	TRBJ1-2
ASSPLLAEETQY	TRBV2	TRBJ2-5
ASGLNTKTGLNTEAF	TRBV12-5	TRBJ1-1
ASRTTGIGELF	TRBV7-9	TRBJ2-2
ASSLSRGEAF	TRBV28	TRBJ1-1
ASSSTGGTTNEKLF	TRBV28	TRBJ1-4
ASSSTGETGELF	TRBV6-2/TRBV6-3	TRBJ2-2
SVGGLPEAF	TRBV20-1	TRBJ1-1
ASSASPIGEGYNEQF	TRBV4-1	TRBJ2-1
ASSEASGSYNEQF	TRBV6-1	TRBJ2-1
ASSLKWGGFQETQY	TRBV7-2	TRBJ2-5
ASSPAVLSEAF	TRBV7-9	TRBJ1-1
ASSCQTVSGNTIY	TRBV7-7	TRBJ1-3
ATSTRVTLAKNIQY	TRBV15	TRBJ2-4
ASSTAYEQY	TRBV5-8	TRBJ2-7
ASSFDGREDTQY	TRBV5-4	TRBJ2-3
ASSFPRGGSTDTQY	TRBV28	TRBJ2-3
ASSQDQIYGYT	TRBV14	TRBJ1-2
ASRPLPGGYT	TRBV27	TRBJ1-2
ASSTRDRGSYEQY	TRBV4-1	TRBJ2-7
ASSSTSGTDTQY	TRBV27	TRBJ2-3
ASSFGDSSNEQF	TRBV6-2/TRBV6-3	TRBJ2-1
ASSLTGGRTNTEAF	TRBV7-2	TRBJ1-1
ASSLGQGGTYEQY	TRBV18	TRBJ2-7
ATSRGASGGADTQY	TRBV15	TRBJ2-3
ASSLYLFNEQF	TRBV3-1/TRBV3-2	TRBJ2-1
ASSYGGTGLYGYT	TRBV6-5	TRBJ1-2
ASSQDVRALANEKLF	TRBV4-3	TRBJ1-4
ASTKDSYSYEQY	TRBV11-1	TRBJ2-7
ASSQQGGVEKLF	TRBV18	TRBJ1-4
ASSAHRGATGELF	TRBV2	TRBJ2-2
ASSSPGGVNTEAF	TRBV7-6	TRBJ1-1
ASNSGTTTYEQY	TRBV5-1	TRBJ2-7
ASSVGLAGGPGDTQY	TRBV5-4	TRBJ2-3
ASSEQGAGGYT	TRBV19	TRBJ1-2
ASSLRTAMNTEAF	TRBV5-1	TRBJ1-1
ASSKAGGNQPQH	TRBV21-1	TRBJ1-5
ASRDGTGKHQPQH	TRBV7-8	TRBJ1-5
ASSLRYRKGAMNTEAF	TRBV27	TRBJ1-1
ASSQAGEEHYGYT	TRBV3-1/TRBV3-2	TRBJ1-2
ASSSTGGLSGYT	TRBV7-2	TRBJ1-2
ASSEVLAGDTQY	TRBV6-1	TRBJ2-3
AIRVLGGYEQY	TRBV10-3	TRBJ2-7
SASVTGGDQPQH	TRBV20-1	TRBJ1-5
ASSLEGQGNSPLH	TRBV7-2	TRBJ1-6
ASSLGFRYNEQF	TRBV28	TRBJ2-1
ASSLATNYGYT	TRBV7-9	TRBJ1-2
ASSHSLGDRGRNEQF	TRBV4-1	TRBJ2-1
ASSLAGGGVDEQF	TRBV7-2	TRBJ2-1
ASSLDRGHSPLH	TRBV5-6	TRBJ1-6